This TCR beta chain was captured by sequencing in a study of OX40 agonist ivuxolimab in advanced cancers. On this clone itself: Antigen unknown.

The CDR3 is 11 residues long. V was shortened by 3 bases and J by 6 bases, with 6 bases between the two germline ends. Germline CDR1 and CDR2: SGHAT and FQNNGV. This table comes from immunoSEQ multiplex PCR, and its TCRdb copy is limited to in-frame clones, with some not included. The sample lists about 82,000 clones; 75% to 90% were seen once. The study, taken as a whole, reports: Expanded clones were, on average, more numerous among CD8+ T cells than CD4+. Certain nonresponders additionally had low normalized T-cell clonal expansion. Some of the lowest clonal expansion was seen in partial responders at 0.1-3.0 mg/kg.

This material consisted of CD4+ or CD8+ T cells sorted from blood, taken in a trial of the OX40 agonist ivuxolimab. This clonotype was sampled from an adult with an advanced solid tumor such as melanoma, head and neck, liver or kidney cancer. V is TRBV11-2 and J is TRBJ2-7; unclear D gene. CDR3 nucleotides: TGTGCCAGCAGCTTTTACAGCGAGCAGTACTTC. It encodes CASSFYSEQYF.